One sample yielded the 23 T cell receptor beta chains listed below, sequenced in a study of technical replicates of blood from a handful of donors. Clones were sequenced by immunoSEQ multiplex PCR, and TCRdb holds only the in-frame ones, with some missing. The sample lists about 80,000 clones, 91% occurring once. What was sequenced was T cells isolated from PBMCs. Receptor source: a human donor in good health.

This clone showed up just once. V is TRBV7-8 and J is TRBJ1-2, with D maybe TRBD1 (5 bases). CDR3 length: 16 amino acids. Looked up from germline, CDR1 is SGHVS and CDR2 is FQNEAQ. Trimming took 1 base from V and 5 from J, leaving 17 bases between them. CDR3 bases: TGTGCCAGCAGCTTAGTTGGCGGGACCTTTATTTATGGCTACACCTTC. This encodes CASSLVGGTFIYGYTF.

The chain uses TRBV30 and TRBJ2-7, with TRBD2 matching 11 bases. This CDR3 contains 16 residues. The V and J ends lost 0 bases and 4 bases, in that order; junction bases with no gene match: 8. Germline V CDR1 and CDR2: GTSNPN, SVGIG (reference sequence). In DNA, the CDR3 is TGTGCCTGGAGTGTAGTAGCGGGAGGGCCCAATTACGAGCAGTACTTC. It yields the protein CAWSVVAGGPNYEQYF.

The V and J genes are TRBV29-1 and TRBJ1-4; TRBD1 agrees at 9 bases. Per germline, CDR1 SQVTM and CDR2 ANQGSEA. V lost 5 bases, J lost 4 bases, and 11 bases stayed unmatched. CDR3 length: 16 residues. The CDR3 DNA reads TGCAGCGTTAAGTGGCTAGGGACAGGGCTTAATGAAAAACTGTTTTTT. Its protein product is CSVKWLGTGLNEKLFF.

This rearrangement joins TRBV5-5 to TRBJ2-7, with 11 bases identical to TRBD2. Trimming cost V 2 bases and J 4 bases; bases outside gene matches: 11. Germline assignment: CDR1 SGHKS and CDR2 YYEKEE (reference sequence). The CDR3 loop spans 17 amino acids. Here the CDR3 reads CASSLRLASGRWYEQYF. The CDR3, as DNA: TGTGCCAGCAGCTTACGACTGGCTAGCGGGAGGTGGTACGAGCAGTACTTC.

The gene calls are TRBV9 and TRBJ2-7, with TRBD2 matching 7 bases. The junction had 10 bases not matched to a gene; V was cut back by 4 bases and J by 3 bases. The CDR3 sequence is 15 residues long. Germline lookup yields CDR1 SGDLS and CDR2 YYNGEE. In DNA form, the CDR3 reads TGTGCCAGCAGCCCCCGGGCTAGCGGAAACTACGAGCAGTACTTC. It encodes CASSPRASGNYEQYF.

The V call is TRBV11-3, the J call TRBJ1-1, with D tentatively TRBD1 (6 bases). Germline V gene data show CDR1 as SGHNT and CDR2 as YENEEA. The CDR3 extends over 12 amino acids. The V gene lost 4 bases and the J gene lost 11 bases, with 14 bases spanning the gap. CDR3 amino acids: CASSSDSPRAFF. For the CDR3, the DNA is TGTGCCAGCAGCTCGGACAGCCCGAGGGCTTTCTTT.

The rearrangement links TRBV28 to TRBJ2-1; D call uncertain. Deletions cut 3 bases from V and 5 bases from J, with 5 bases between. Per germline, CDR1 MDHEN and CDR2 SYDVKM. The CDR3 consists of 12 residues. CDR3 sequence: CASSLVDNEQFF. The CDR3 DNA reads TGTGCCAGCAGTTTGGTAGACAATGAGCAGTTCTTC.

This rearrangement joins TRBV6-6 to TRBJ2-2, with 15 positions matching TRBD2. CDR3 length: 16 amino acids. The germline gives CDR1 MNHNY, CDR2 SVGAGI (reference sequence). Trimming took 4 bases from V and 6 from J; bases not matched to a gene: 3. CDR3 sequence: CASSLGLAGGAGELFF. The CDR3 DNA reads TGTGCCAGCAGTTTGGGACTAGCGGGAGGAGCCGGGGAGCTGTTTTTT.

This rearrangement joins TRBV6-6 to TRBJ2-5; D is possibly TRBD2 (5 bases). The CDR3 runs 16 residues. The germline gives CDR1 MNHNY, CDR2 SVGAGI (reference sequence). V was clipped by 2 bases and J by 5 bases, with 18 bases between them. The CDR3, as DNA: TGTGCCAGCAGTTACGGACCCAGTGAGAGAGGGGAGACCCAGTACTTC. Translated, it gives CASSYGPSERGETQYF.

CDR3 in DNA: TGTGCCAGCAGTGAAGGAGGTTGGGGCACAGATACGCAGTATTTT. This sequence encodes CASSEGGWGTDTQYF. The chain recombines TRBV6-1 with TRBJ2-3; no reliable D call. Trimming left V 1 base short and J 1 base short, with 9 bases between. This CDR3 is 15 amino acids long. Germline loops: CDR1 MNHNS, CDR2 SASEGT.

The chain uses TRBV9 and TRBJ2-5; 13 bases agree with TRBD2. J lost 5 bases, V lost 3 bases, and 7 bases had no gene match. This CDR3 spans 16 amino acids. The germline V gene has CDR1 SGDLS and CDR2 YYNGEE. This CDR3 is CASSGGLAGVWETQYF. The CDR3 DNA follows: TGTGCCAGCAGCGGAGGACTAGCGGGAGTATGGGAGACCCAGTACTTC.

The rearrangement uses TRBV5-4 and TRBJ1-1; TRBD1 might be the D (5 bases). From germline, CDR1 is SGHNT and CDR2 YYREEE (reference sequence). The CDR3 consists of 14 residues. Trimming shortened V by 4 bases and J by 0 bases, and 10 bases separated the two germline ends. The CDR3 loop reads CASSPGGMNTEAFF. The CDR3 DNA is TGTGCCAGCAGCCCCGGGGGTATGAACACTGAAGCTTTCTTT.

The chain has TRBV19 and TRBJ2-1, with 14 bases matching TRBD2. Germline CDR1 LNHDA, CDR2 SQIVND (reference sequence). This CDR3 region has 16 residues. V trimming: 1 base; J trimming: 11 bases; junction bases outside the gene matches: 7. The CDR3 DNA reads TGTGCCAGTAGTATAGGGAGACTAGCGGGAGGGCCACAGCAGTTCTTC. It encodes CASSIGRLAGGPQQFF.

This chain joins TRBV29-1 and TRBJ2-3; D gene unclear. From germline, CDR1 is SQVTM and CDR2 ANQGSEA. This CDR3 has 13 residues. Trimming cost V 4 bases and J 2 bases, with 10 bases left between them. The CDR3 bases are TGCAGCGTTGCGCCAGGTTACACAGATACGCAGTATTTT. It is translated as CSVAPGYTDTQYF.

V is TRBV11-2 and J is TRBJ2-2, with TRBD1 matching 9 bases. Trimming cost V 2 bases and J 5 bases; bases outside gene matches: 3. Looked up from germline, CDR1 is SGHAT and CDR2 is FQNNGV. The CDR3 has 15 amino acids. This chain's CDR3 is CASSLRGTGTGELFF. CDR3 DNA: TGTGCCAGCAGCTTAAGGGGGACAGGGACCGGGGAGCTGTTTTTT.

The rearrangement uses TRBV9 and TRBJ2-3; 7 bases match TRBD1. The CDR3 loop spans 16 amino acids. CDR1 and CDR2 (germline): SGDLS, YYNGEE. V was clipped by 3 bases and J by 0 bases; unmatched bases: 7. CDR3 DNA sequence: TGTGCCAGCAGCGAGGGACAGCTCTCTAGCACAGATACGCAGTATTTT. It encodes CASSEGQLSSTDTQYF. Variable domain in full (rest from reference TRBV9 and TRBJ2-3): DSGVTQTPKHLITATGQRVTLRCSPRSGDLSVYWYQQSLDQGLQFLIQYYNGEERAKGNILERFSAQQFPDLHSELNLSSLELGDSALYFCASSEGQLSSTDTQYFGPGTRLTVL.

The chain carries TRBV28 and TRBJ2-5; D gene unclear. The CDR3 is 12 amino acids. The germline CDR1 and CDR2 sequences are MDHEN and SYDVKM. The V gene lost 5 bases and the J gene lost 0 bases, with 4 bases spanning the gap. The CDR3 nucleotides read TGTGCCAGCAGTGCGTACCAAGAGACCCAGTACTTC. This encodes CASSAYQETQYF.

V usage is TRBV19 and J usage is TRBJ1-2; D is unclear. Trimming removed 1 base from V and 0 bases from J, with 6 bases in between. This CDR3 region has 14 residues. Looked up from germline, CDR1 is LNHDA and CDR2 is SQIVND (reference sequence). CDR3 in DNA: TGTGCCAGTAGTATAGGAGAAGCTAACTATGGCTACACCTTC. It yields the protein CASSIGEANYGYTF.

The rearrangement joins TRBV11-2 to TRBJ1-2; D is uncertain. With 5 bases removed from V and 1 base from J, the gap between germline ends came to 14 bases. Germline V gene lookup returns CDR1 SGHAT and CDR2 FQNNGV. The length of the CDR3 is 15 residues. The CDR3 spells CASSLYGAVNYGYTF. The CDR3 DNA reads as TGTGCCAGCAGCCTTTACGGAGCGGTTAACTATGGCTACACCTTC.

The chain is built from TRBV6-5 and TRBJ2-3, with 9 bases fitting TRBD1. After removal of 2 bases from V and 6 bases from J, the junction contained 6 bases not matched to a gene. CDR1 is MNHEY, CDR2 SVGAGI, per germline. This CDR3 spans 15 amino acids. CDR3 coding DNA: TGTGCCAGCAGTTACGGGACAGGGAGTGGGGATACGCAGTATTTT. It yields the protein CASSYGTGSGDTQYF.

The chain recombines TRBV4-1 with TRBJ2-1, with 7 bases fitting TRBD2. Trimming took 1 base from V and 6 from J; bases not matched to a gene: 6. Germline values: CDR1 MGHRA, CDR2 YSYEKL. This CDR3 comprises 15 residues. Here the CDR3 DNA reads TGCGCCAGCAGCCAAGGGTGGGCGGGAGCCAATGAGCAGTTCTTC. Protein product: CASSQGWAGANEQFF.

This chain connects TRBV28 to TRBJ2-1; 10 bases match TRBD2. The length of the CDR3 is 15 residues. CDR1 MDHEN and CDR2 SYDVKM come from the germline V gene. Losses at the gene ends were 8 bases for V and 8 bases for J; bases not matched to a gene: 12. Here the CDR3 DNA reads TGTGCCAGCGAGAGGACTAGCGGAGGTCCCTATGAGCAGTTCTTC. This codes for CASERTSGGPYEQFF.

This chain joins TRBV7-3 and TRBJ2-1; TRBD1 matches 7 bases. This CDR3 region has 12 residues. Germline V CDR1 and CDR2: SGHTA, FQGTGA. J gave up 12 bases and V 2 bases, and 4 bases lay outside the gene matches. The CDR3, as DNA: TGTGCCAGCAGCTTATTAGGGGGCTTGCAGTTCTTC. Its protein product is CASSLLGGLQFF.